The 4 T cell receptor beta chains below come from one sample, sequenced in a study of blood T cell repertoires in COVID-19. TCRdb's copy holds only in-frame clones and misses some; the assay was immunoSEQ multiplex PCR. The sample lists 150,000 to 200,000 clones; roughly 77% were seen once. The sample comprised peripheral blood. Every receptor here comes from a man aged 65-85 years with active or convalescent COVID-19.

This clone was counted between two and nine times. The chain has TRBV7-9 and TRBJ2-3, with 9 bases aligning to TRBD1. This CDR3 is built from 15 residues. The germline gives CDR1 SEHNR, CDR2 FQNEAQ (reference sequence). Germline trimming cut 5 bases from V and 5 bases from J; bases unmatched to any gene: 8. CDR3 bases: TGTGCCAGCAGCACCCGGGACAGGGCCGTAGATACGCAGTATTTT. Translating it yields CASSTRDRAVDTQYF. The full variable domain, rest sourced from reference TRBV7-9 and TRBJ2-3, is DTGVSQNPRHKITKRGQNVTFRCDPISEHNRLYWYRQTLGQGPEFLTYFQNEAQLEKSRLLSDRFSAERPKGSFSTLEIQRTEQGDSAMYLCASSTRDRAVDTQYFGPGTRLTVL.

About this clone itself: This sample includes further DNA sequences coding for the same CDR3. The J gene is TRBJ1-1, the V gene TRBV5-1, with no clear D. Between the trimmed V and J ends, which lost 2 bases and 2 bases, there was a span of 10 bases. Germline assignment: CDR1 SGHRS and CDR2 YFSETQ. This CDR3 region has 14 residues. For the CDR3, the DNA is TGCGCCAGCAGCTTTTCATCAGTAAACACTGAAGCTTTCTTT. Encoded protein: CASSFSSVNTEAFF.

This clone was counted only a few times. The J gene is TRBJ2-7, the V gene TRBV7-2, with 9 bases lining up with TRBD1. With V trimmed by 5 bases and J by 3 bases, 8 bases remained unmatched. This CDR3 has 15 amino acids. Germline CDR1 is SGHTA and CDR2 is FQGNSA. The CDR3 loop reads CASSNPGQGVYEQYF. CDR3 DNA sequence: TGTGCCAGCAGCAATCCGGGACAGGGAGTCTACGAGCAGTACTTC.

This clone was counted many times. The chain carries TRBV9 and TRBJ2-1; a possible D gene is TRBD2 (5 bases). Looked up from germline, CDR1 is SGDLS and CDR2 is YYNGEE. CDR3 length: 15 amino acids. The V and J ends lost 4 bases and 5 bases respectively, with 16 bases between them. This chain's CDR3 is CASSLTSSANNEQFF. In nucleotides, the CDR3 is TGTGCCAGCAGCCTAACTAGTTCTGCCAACAATGAGCAGTTCTTC.